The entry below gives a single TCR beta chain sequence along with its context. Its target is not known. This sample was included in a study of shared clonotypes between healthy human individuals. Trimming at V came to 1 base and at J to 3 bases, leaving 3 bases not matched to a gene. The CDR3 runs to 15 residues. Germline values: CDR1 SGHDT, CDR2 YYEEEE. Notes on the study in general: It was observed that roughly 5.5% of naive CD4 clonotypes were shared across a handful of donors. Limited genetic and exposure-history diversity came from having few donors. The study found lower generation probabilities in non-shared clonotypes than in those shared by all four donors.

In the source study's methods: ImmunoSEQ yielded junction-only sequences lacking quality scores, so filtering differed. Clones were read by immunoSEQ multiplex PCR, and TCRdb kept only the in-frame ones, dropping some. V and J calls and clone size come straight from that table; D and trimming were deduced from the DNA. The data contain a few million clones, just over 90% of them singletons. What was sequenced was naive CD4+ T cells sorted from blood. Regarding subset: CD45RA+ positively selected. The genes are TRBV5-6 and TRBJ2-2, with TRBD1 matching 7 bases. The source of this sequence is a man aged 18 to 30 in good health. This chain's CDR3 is CASSLTGVHTGELFF. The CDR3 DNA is TGTGCCAGCAGCTTGACAGGGGTGCACACCGGGGAGCTGTTTTTT.